Below, 17 T cell receptor beta chains from the same sample are listed, as sequenced in a study of cytomegalovirus exposure and HLA in healthy donors. 13 Jbeta primers and 60 Vbeta primers were used for the PCR. TCRdb's copy holds only in-frame clones and misses some; the assay was immunoSEQ multiplex PCR. The sample includes some 76,000 clones. Source material: PBMCs. The source of these receptors is a female donor in good health and CMV-seropositive.

Comments on this clone: Other nucleotide sequences in the sample specify the same CDR3. J is TRBJ2-3 and V is TRBV9; D is uncertain. V lost 0 bases and J lost 3, with 5 bases in between. This CDR3 region has 13 residues. Germline V gene lookup returns CDR1 SGDLS and CDR2 YYNGEE. The CDR3 reads CASSVASTDTQYF. The DNA for the CDR3 is TGTGCCAGCAGCGTAGCCTCGACAGATACGCAGTATTTT.

The chain uses TRBV6-5 and TRBJ1-2; D ambiguous. From germline, CDR1 is MNHEY and CDR2 SVGAGI. V gave up 2 bases and J gave up 2 bases, with 15 bases separating them. This CDR3 is built from 16 residues. The CDR3 DNA reads as TGTGCCAGCAGTTACGGTCCAACGGAGGGAAACTATGGCTACACCTTC. Translated, it gives CASSYGPTEGNYGYTF.

V gene TRBV5-4 combines with J gene TRBJ2-2; D is ambiguous. Trimming left V 8 bases short and J 0 bases short, with 11 bases between. Germline V gene sequence: CDR1 SGHNT, CDR2 YYREEE (reference sequence). The length of the CDR3 is 14 residues. CDR3 sequence: CASKHNPNTGELFF. The CDR3 coding sequence is TGTGCCAGTAAACACAATCCGAACACCGGGGAGCTGTTTTTT.

The chain couples TRBV10-2 to TRBJ2-7; D possibly corresponds to TRBD2 (6 bases). The V end was cut by 7 bases, the J end by 1 base, with 11 bases between. Germline V CDR1 and CDR2: WSHSY, SAAADI. This CDR3 comprises 13 residues. CDR3 sequence (DNA): TGCGCCAGCACTAATGGAGGGTCCTACGAGCAGTACTTC. Amino acid sequence: CASTNGGSYEQYF.

The chain carries TRBV6-1 and TRBJ2-7; 14 positions agree with TRBD2. The V and J ends lost 4 bases and 3 bases, in that order; junction bases with no gene match: 23. CDR1 and CDR2 from the germline V gene are MNHNS and SASEGT. This CDR3 has 22 amino acids. The CDR3 DNA is TGTGCCAGCAGTGGAGCCGGGACAGGGGCCGCGACTAGCGGGAGGGTTTTCTACGAGCAGTACTTC. It specifies CASSGAGTGAATSGRVFYEQYF.

The V gene is TRBV28, the J gene TRBJ2-1; D possibly corresponds to TRBD2 (5 bases). There are 12 residues in the CDR3. V was cut by 6 bases and J by 9 bases, with 12 bases left in between. CDR1 is MDHEN and CDR2 is SYDVKM in the germline V gene. CDR3 amino acids: CASSTHGVEQFF. The CDR3 DNA follows: TGTGCCAGCAGCACCCACGGGGTTGAGCAGTTCTTC.

The chain employs TRBV11-1 and TRBJ2-1, with D maybe TRBD2 (7 bases). The CDR3 is 15 residues long. V lost 6 bases, J lost 6 bases, and 18 bases lay in between. Germline V lookup: CDR1 SGHAT, CDR2 FQDESV (reference sequence). The CDR3 loop is CASSSRGAGINEQFF. The CDR3 DNA reads TGTGCCAGCAGTTCCCGGGGGGCCGGAATCAATGAGCAGTTCTTC.

This chain joins TRBV5-1 and TRBJ2-5, with D maybe TRBD1 (6 bases). CDR1 and CDR2 (germline): SGHRS, YFSETQ. V lost 3 bases and J 4 bases, leaving 16 bases between the germline ends. This CDR3 has 15 amino acids. CDR3 residues: CASSWALRGAETQYF. The CDR3 coding sequence is TGCGCCAGCAGCTGGGCCCTCAGGGGTGCAGAGACCCAGTACTTC.

The chain recombines TRBV6-1 with TRBJ2-7; 7 bases are a match to TRBD1. V was clipped by 6 bases and J by 4 bases; unmatched bases: 9. This CDR3 has 14 amino acids. The germline V gene encodes CDR1 MNHNS and CDR2 SASEGT. The CDR3 DNA sequence: TGTGCCAGCAGACCGGGACAGAGCATATACGAGCAGTACTTC. This encodes CASRPGQSIYEQYF.

The rearrangement uses TRBV5-1 and TRBJ2-7; 9 nucleotides match TRBD1. CDR1 SGHRS and CDR2 YFSETQ come from the germline V gene. V lost 4 bases to trimming and J lost 2 bases; unmatched junction nucleotides: 7. The CDR3 runs 15 residues. The CDR3 loop reads CASSENRGPAYEQYF. CDR3 nucleotides: TGCGCCAGCAGCGAGAACAGGGGGCCGGCCTACGAGCAGTACTTC.

DNA for the CDR3: TGTGCCAGCAGCAGTACAGGGTATGATCAGCCCCAGCATTTT. Translated: CASSSTGYDQPQHF. The chain carries TRBV7-9 and TRBJ1-5; a possible D gene is TRBD1 (6 bases). CDR1 and CDR2 (germline): SEHNR, FQNEAQ (reference sequence). V shed 5 bases and J shed 5 bases, with 13 bases lying between them. This CDR3 comprises 14 residues.

The V and J genes are TRBV14 and TRBJ2-7; 7 positions agree with TRBD2. The length of the CDR3 is 15 residues. J gave up 2 bases and V 2 bases, and 6 bases lay outside the gene matches. Per germline, CDR1 SGHDN and CDR2 FVKESK. The CDR3 region has the DNA TGTGCCAGCAGCCAAAGGGTTGGACTAGCCTACGAGCAGTACTTC. As protein: CASSQRVGLAYEQYF.

The V and J genes are TRBV18 and TRBJ2-7; 7 bases fit TRBD1. The CDR3 extends over 16 amino acids. With V trimmed by 0 bases and J by 0 bases, 5 bases remained unmatched. Germline V gene sequence: CDR1 KGHSH, CDR2 LQKENI. The CDR3 nucleotides are TGTGCCAGCTCACCACCCGCCCGGGACAGCTCCTACGAGCAGTACTTC. This translates into CASSPPARDSSYEQYF.

V gene TRBV25-1 combines with J gene TRBJ1-1; D perhaps matches TRBD1 (5 bases). The CDR3 has 13 residues. V dropped 0 bases and J dropped 5 bases, with 7 bases sitting between them. The germline gives CDR1 MGHDK, CDR2 SYGVNS. The CDR3 is CASSEYRGTEAFF. The CDR3 nucleotides are TGTGCCAGCAGTGAATATAGGGGTACTGAAGCTTTCTTT.

The V gene is TRBV5-1, the J gene TRBJ2-3; 13 bases are a match to TRBD2. Per germline, CDR1 SGHRS and CDR2 YFSETQ. The V segment lost 2 bases and the J segment 0 bases; nucleotides outside the gene matches: 3. This CDR3 region has 17 residues. CDR3 residues: CASSFAGLAGSTDTQYF. The CDR3 bases are TGCGCCAGCAGCTTTGCGGGACTAGCGGGGAGCACAGATACGCAGTATTTT.

The V gene is TRBV6-1, the J gene TRBJ2-5, with TRBD1 matching over 11 bases. The CDR3 has 15 residues. Looked up from germline, CDR1 is MNHNS and CDR2 is SASEGT. Unmatched junction bases numbered 6, after V lost 4 bases and J lost 5 bases. CDR3 nucleotide sequence: TGTGCCAGCAGTGGGGGGACAGGGGGAGGGGAGACCCAGTACTTC. Translated, it gives CASSGGTGGGETQYF.

This rearrangement joins TRBV27 to TRBJ1-4, with 8 bases that match TRBD1. Trimming at V came to 6 bases and at J to 5 bases, leaving 11 bases not matched to a gene. Germline CDR1 is MNHEY and CDR2 is SMNVEV (reference sequence). This CDR3 comprises 16 residues. The CDR3 DNA sequence: TGTGCCAGCAGCCTTTCACCAGGGGGCGAAAATGAAAAACTGTTTTTT. Amino acids: CASSLSPGGENEKLFF. Full variable domain (remainder filled in from reference TRBV27 and TRBJ1-4): EAQVTQNPRYLITVTGKKLTVTCSQNMNHEYMSWYRQDPGLGLRQIYYSMNVEVTDKGDVPEGYKVSRKEKRNFPLILESPSPNQTSLYFCASSLSPGGENEKLFFGSGTQLSVL.